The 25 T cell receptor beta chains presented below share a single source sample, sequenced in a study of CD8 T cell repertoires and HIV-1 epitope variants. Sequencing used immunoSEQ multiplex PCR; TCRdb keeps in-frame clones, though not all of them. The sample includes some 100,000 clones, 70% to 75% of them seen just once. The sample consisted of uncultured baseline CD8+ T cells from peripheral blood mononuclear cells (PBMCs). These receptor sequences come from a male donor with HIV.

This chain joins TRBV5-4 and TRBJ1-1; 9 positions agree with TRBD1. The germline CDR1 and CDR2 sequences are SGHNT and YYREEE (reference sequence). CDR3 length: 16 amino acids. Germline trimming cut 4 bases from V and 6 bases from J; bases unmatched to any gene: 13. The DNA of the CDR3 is TGTGCCAGCAGCCGATTTACAGGGGGCGGAAGTTCTGAAGCTTTCTTT. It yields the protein CASSRFTGGGSSEAFF.

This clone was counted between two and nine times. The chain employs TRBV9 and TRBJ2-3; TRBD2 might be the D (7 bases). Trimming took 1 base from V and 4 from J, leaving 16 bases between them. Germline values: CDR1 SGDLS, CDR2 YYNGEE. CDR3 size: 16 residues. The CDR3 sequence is CASSVSSGEGADTQYF. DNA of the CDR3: TGTGCCAGCAGCGTATCTAGCGGAGAGGGGGCAGATACGCAGTATTTT.

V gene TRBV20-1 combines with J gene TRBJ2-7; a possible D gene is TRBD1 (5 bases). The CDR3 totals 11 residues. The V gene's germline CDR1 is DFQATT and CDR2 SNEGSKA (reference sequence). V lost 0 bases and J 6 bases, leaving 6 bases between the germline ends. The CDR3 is CSARDQGEQYF. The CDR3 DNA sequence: TGCAGTGCTAGAGATCAGGGCGAGCAGTACTTC.

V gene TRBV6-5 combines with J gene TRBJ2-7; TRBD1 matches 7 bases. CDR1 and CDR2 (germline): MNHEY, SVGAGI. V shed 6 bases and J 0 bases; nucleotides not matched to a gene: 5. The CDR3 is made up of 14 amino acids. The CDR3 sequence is CASSPGQHSYEQYF. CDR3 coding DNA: TGTGCCAGCAGCCCGGGACAGCACTCCTACGAGCAGTACTTC.

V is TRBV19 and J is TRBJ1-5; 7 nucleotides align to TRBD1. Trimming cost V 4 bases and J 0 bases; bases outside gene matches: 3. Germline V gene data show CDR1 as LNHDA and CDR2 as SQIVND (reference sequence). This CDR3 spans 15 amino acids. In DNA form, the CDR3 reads TGTGCCAGTAGTACCAGACAGGGTAGCAATCAGCCCCAGCATTTT. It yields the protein CASSTRQGSNQPQHF.

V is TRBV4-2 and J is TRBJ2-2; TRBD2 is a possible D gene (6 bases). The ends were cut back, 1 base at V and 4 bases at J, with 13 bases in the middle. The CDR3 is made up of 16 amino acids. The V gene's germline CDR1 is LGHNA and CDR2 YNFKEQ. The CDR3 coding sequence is TGTGCCAGCAGCCAAGTTCAGGGAGCGGGCACCGGGGAGCTGTTTTTT. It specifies CASSQVQGAGTGELFF.

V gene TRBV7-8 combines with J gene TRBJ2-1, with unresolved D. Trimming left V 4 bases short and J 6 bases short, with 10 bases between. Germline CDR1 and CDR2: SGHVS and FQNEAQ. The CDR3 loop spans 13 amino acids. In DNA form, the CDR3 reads TGTGCCAGCAGCTCCCAGACTGCCAATGAGCAGTTCTTC. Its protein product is CASSSQTANEQFF.

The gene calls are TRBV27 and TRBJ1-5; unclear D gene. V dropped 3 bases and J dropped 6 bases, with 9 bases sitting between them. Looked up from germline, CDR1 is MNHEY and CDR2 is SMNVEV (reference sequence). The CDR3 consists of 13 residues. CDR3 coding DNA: TGTGCCAGCAGTTTGGTGGGAGGTCAGCCCCAGCATTTT. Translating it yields CASSLVGGQPQHF.

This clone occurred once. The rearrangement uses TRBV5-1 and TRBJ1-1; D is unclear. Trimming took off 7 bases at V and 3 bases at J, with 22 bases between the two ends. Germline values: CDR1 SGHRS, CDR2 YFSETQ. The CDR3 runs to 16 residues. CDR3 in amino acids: CASFRDPNKRDTEAFF. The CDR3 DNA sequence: TGCGCCAGCTTCCGAGATCCCAACAAAAGGGACACTGAAGCTTTCTTT.

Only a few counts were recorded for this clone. In DNA, the CDR3 is TGTGCCACCAGCAGCCGGGGCGGGAATTCACCCCTCCACTTT. This gives the protein CATSSRGGNSPLHF. The chain employs TRBV15 and TRBJ1-6; possible D gene TRBD1, 5 bases. V lost 3 bases to trimming and J lost 7 bases, with 10 bases between them. CDR1 LNHNV and CDR2 YYDKDF come from the germline V gene (reference sequence). The CDR3 has 14 amino acids.

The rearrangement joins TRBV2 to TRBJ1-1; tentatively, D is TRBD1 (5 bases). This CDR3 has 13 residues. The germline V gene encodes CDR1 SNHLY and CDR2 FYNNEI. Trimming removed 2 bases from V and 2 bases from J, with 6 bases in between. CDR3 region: CASSEQGNTEAFF. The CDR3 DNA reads TGTGCCAGCAGTGAACAGGGCAACACTGAAGCTTTCTTT.

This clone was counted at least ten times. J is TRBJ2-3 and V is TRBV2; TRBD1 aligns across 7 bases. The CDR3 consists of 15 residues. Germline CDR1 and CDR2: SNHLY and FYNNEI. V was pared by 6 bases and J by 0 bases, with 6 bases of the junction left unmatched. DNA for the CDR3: TGTGCCAGCAGAGGTGGACAGGTTAGCACAGATACGCAGTATTTT. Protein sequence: CASRGGQVSTDTQYF. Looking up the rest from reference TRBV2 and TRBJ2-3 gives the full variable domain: EPEVTQTPSHQVTQMGQEVILRCVPISNHLYFYWYRQILGQKVEFLVSFYNNEISEKSEIFDDQFSVERPDGSNFTLKIRSTKLEDSAMYFCASRGGQVSTDTQYFGPGTRLTVL.

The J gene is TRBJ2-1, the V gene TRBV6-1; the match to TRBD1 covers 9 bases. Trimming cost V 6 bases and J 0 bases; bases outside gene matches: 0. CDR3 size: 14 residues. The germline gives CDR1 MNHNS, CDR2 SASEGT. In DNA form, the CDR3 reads TGTGCCAGCAGGGACAGGGGCTCCTACAATGAGCAGTTCTTC. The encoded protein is CASRDRGSYNEQFF.

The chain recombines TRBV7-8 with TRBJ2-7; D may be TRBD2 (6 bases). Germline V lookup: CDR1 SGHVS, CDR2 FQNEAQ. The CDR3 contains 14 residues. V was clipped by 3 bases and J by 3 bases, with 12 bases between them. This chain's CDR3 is CASSFRLEGYEQYF. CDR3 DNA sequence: TGTGCCAGCAGCTTCAGACTAGAGGGCTACGAGCAGTACTTC.

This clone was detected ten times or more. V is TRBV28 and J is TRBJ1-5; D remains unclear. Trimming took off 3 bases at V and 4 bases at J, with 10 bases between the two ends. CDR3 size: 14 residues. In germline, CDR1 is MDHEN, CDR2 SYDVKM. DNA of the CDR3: TGTGCCAGCAGTTTTGGGGATTGGAATCAGCCCCAGCATTTT. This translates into CASSFGDWNQPQHF.

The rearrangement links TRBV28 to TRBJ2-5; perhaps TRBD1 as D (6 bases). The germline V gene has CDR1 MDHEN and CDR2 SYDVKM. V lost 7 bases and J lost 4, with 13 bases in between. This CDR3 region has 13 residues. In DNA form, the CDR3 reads TGTGCCAGCACCAAAGGGACACTAGAGACCCAGTACTTC. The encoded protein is CASTKGTLETQYF.

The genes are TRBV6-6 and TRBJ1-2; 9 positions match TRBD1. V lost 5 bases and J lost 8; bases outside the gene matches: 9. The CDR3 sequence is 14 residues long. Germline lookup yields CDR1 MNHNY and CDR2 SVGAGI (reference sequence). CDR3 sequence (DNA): TGTGCCAGCAGTCCCAAACAGGGGGCTAAGGGCTACACCTTC. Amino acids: CASSPKQGAKGYTF.

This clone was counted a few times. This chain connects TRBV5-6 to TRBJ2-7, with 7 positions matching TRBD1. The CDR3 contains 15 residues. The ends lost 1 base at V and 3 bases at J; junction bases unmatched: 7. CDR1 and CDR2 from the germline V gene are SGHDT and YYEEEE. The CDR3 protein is CASSLSTGDIYEQYF. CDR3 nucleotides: TGTGCCAGCAGCTTGTCTACAGGGGACATCTACGAGCAGTACTTC.

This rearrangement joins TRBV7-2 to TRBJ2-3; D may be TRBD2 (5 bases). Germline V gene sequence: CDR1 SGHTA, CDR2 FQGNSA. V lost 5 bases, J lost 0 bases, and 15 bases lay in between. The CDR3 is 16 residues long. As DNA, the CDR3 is TGTGCCAGCAGCCTACTAGTCCCCACGAGCACAGATACGCAGTATTTT. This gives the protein CASSLLVPTSTDTQYF.

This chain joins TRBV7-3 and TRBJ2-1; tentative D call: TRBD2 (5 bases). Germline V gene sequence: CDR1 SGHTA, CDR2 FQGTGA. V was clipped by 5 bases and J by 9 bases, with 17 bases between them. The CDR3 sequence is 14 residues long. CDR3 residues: CASSQPGLGGEQFF. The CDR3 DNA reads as TGTGCCAGCAGCCAGCCGGGATTAGGAGGTGAGCAGTTCTTC. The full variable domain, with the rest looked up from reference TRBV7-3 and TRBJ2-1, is GAGVSQTPSNKVTEKGKYVELRCDPISGHTALYWYRQSLGQGPEFLIYFQGTGAADDSGLPNDRFFAVRPEGSVSTLKIQRTERGDSAVYLCASSQPGLGGEQFFGPGTRLTVL.

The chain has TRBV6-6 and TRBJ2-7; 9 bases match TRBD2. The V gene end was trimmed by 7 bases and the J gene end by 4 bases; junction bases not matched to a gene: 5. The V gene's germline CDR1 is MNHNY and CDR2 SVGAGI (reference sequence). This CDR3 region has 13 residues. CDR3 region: CASKPSGVYEQYF. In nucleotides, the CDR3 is TGTGCCAGCAAGCCTAGCGGGGTTTACGAGCAGTACTTC.

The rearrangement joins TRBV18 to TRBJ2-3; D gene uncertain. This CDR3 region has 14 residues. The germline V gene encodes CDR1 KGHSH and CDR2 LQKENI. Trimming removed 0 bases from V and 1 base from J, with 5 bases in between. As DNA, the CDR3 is TGTGCCAGCTCACCACCAGCTGGCACAGATACGCAGTATTTT. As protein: CASSPPAGTDTQYF. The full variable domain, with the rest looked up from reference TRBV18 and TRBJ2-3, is NAGVMQNPRHLVRRRGQEARLRCSPMKGHSHVYWYRQLPEEGLKFMVYLQKENIIDESGMPKERFSAEFPKEGPSILRIQQVVRGDSAAYFCASSPPAGTDTQYFGPGTRLTVL.

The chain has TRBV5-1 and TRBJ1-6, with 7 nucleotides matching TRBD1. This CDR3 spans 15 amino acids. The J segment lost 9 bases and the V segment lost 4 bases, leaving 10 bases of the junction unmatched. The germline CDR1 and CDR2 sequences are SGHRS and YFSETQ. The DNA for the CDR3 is TGCGCCAGCAGCCAGGGACAGTCCCGAGTTTCACCCCTCCACTTT. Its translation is CASSQGQSRVSPLHF.

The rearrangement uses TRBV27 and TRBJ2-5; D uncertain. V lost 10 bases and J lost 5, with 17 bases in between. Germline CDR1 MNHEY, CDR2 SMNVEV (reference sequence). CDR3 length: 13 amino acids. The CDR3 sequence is CANGRSSGETQYF. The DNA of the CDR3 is TGTGCCAACGGAAGGTCTAGTGGGGAGACCCAGTACTTC.

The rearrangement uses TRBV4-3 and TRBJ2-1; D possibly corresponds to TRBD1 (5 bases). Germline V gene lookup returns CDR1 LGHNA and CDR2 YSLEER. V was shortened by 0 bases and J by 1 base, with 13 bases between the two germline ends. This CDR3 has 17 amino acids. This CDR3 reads CASSQETELLSYNEQFF. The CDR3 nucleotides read TGCGCCAGCAGCCAAGAGACAGAGCTCCTATCCTACAATGAGCAGTTCTTC.